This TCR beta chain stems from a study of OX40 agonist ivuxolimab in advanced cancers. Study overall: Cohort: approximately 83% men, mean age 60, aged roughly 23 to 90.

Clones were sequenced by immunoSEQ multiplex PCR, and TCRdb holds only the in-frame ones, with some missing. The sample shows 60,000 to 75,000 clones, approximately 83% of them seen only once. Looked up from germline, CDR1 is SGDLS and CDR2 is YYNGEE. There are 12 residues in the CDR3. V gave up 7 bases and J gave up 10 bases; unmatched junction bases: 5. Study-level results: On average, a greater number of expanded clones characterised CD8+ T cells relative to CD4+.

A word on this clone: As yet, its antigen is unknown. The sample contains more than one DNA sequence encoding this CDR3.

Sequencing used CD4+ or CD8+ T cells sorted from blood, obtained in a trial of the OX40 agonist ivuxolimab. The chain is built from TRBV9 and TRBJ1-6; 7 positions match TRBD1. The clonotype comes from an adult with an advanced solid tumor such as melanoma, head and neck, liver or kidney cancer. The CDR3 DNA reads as TGTGCCAGCTCGGGCAGGGGGTCACCCCTCCACTTT. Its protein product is CASSGRGSPLHF.